The 15 T cell receptor beta chains in this list originate from one sample, sequenced in a study of blood T cells in healthy people across ages. Using a J-beta primer mix together with a sample-barcoded 5' primer, a second PCR was run for roughly 6 to 12 cycles. TCRdb reanalysed the 5' RACE reads using MiXCR and keeps one entry per CDR3 protein. The table includes over 1.5 million distinct CDR3 sequences, 49% detected once. Input material: blood. These receptor sequences come from a woman aged 40 to 50 in good health.

The rearrangement joins TRBV28 to TRBJ1-6; D might be TRBD1 (6 bases). The CDR3 loop spans 15 amino acids. Trimming cost V 1 base and J 6 bases, with 10 bases left between them. The germline V gene encodes CDR1 MDHEN and CDR2 SYDVKM. The CDR3: CASSLSRGGNSPLHF. DNA of the CDR3: TGTGCCAGCAGTTTATCCAGGGGTGGTAATTCACCCCTCCACTTT.

There are a few counts of this clonotype. The chain carries TRBV7-2 and TRBJ2-3; TRBD2 is a possible D gene (6 bases). The CDR3 extends over 16 amino acids. CDR1 is SGHTA, CDR2 FQGNSA, per germline. The V end was cut by 4 bases, the J end by 3 bases, with 17 bases between. The CDR3: CASSSTSSRGTDTQYF. The CDR3 DNA reads as TGTGCCAGCAGCTCCACTAGCTCAAGAGGGACAGATACGCAGTATTTT.

The gene calls are TRBV5-1 and TRBJ2-5, with D perhaps assigned TRBD1 or TRBD2 (5 bases each). V was shortened by 2 bases and J by 3 bases, with 14 bases between the two germline ends. The CDR3 spans 15 residues. CDR1 SGHRS and CDR2 YFSETQ come from the germline V gene. DNA for the CDR3: TGCGCCAGCAGCTTTGGGGACCGTTTTGAAGAGACCCAGTACTTC. Protein product: CASSFGDRFEETQYF.

This clonotype was counted only a few times. The chain is built from TRBV18 and TRBJ2-5; 10 bases align to TRBD2. Germline V gives CDR1 KGHSH, CDR2 LQKENI. CDR3 length: 14 amino acids. With V trimmed by 4 bases and J by 3 bases, 2 bases remained unmatched. The CDR3 region is CASSQTSGKETQYF. The CDR3 bases are TGTGCCAGCTCACAAACTAGCGGGAAAGAGACCCAGTACTTC.

This rearrangement joins TRBV20-1 to TRBJ1-5; 9 bases map to TRBD1. V dropped 5 bases and J dropped 7; count of bases not matched to a gene: 6. The CDR3 is 13 amino acids. Germline V gives CDR1 DFQATT, CDR2 SNEGSKA (reference sequence). The CDR3 sequence: CSAYRGRGQPQHF. CDR3 nucleotide sequence: TGCAGTGCTTACAGGGGGCGCGGACAGCCCCAGCATTTT.

This clonotype was found many times. The V gene is TRBV29-1, the J gene TRBJ2-1; 8 bases line up with TRBD1. The CDR3 has 15 amino acids. V lost 3 bases, J lost 5 bases, and 9 bases stayed unmatched. CDR1 is SQVTM and CDR2 is ANQGSEA in the germline V gene. The CDR3 protein is CSVEGTGGSHNEQFF. In DNA, the CDR3 is TGCAGCGTTGAGGGAACAGGGGGTAGTCACAATGAGCAGTTCTTC.

The CDR3 sequence: CASSVSSGGAGFGDETQYF. CDR3 bases: TGTGCCAGCAGTGTGAGCAGCGGGGGGGCCGGGTTTGGAGACGAGACCCAGTACTTC. The chain links TRBV2 to TRBJ2-4, with 10 nucleotides matching TRBD2. The assigned J gene may be wrong: the sequence end matches TRBJ2-5 better. Germline V gene sequence: CDR1 SNHLY, CDR2 FYNNEI. This CDR3 has 19 amino acids.

This sequence joins TRBV6-2 or TRBV6-3 and TRBJ2-1; 8 positions agree with TRBD1. Germline-derived CDR1 and CDR2 are MNHEY and SVGEGT. The CDR3 has 15 amino acids. V shed 6 bases, J shed 6 bases, and the junction held 10 bases outside the gene matches. CDR3 nucleotides: TGTGCCAGCAGCCCGGACAGGGTTCGGATCAATGAGCAGTTCTTC. It encodes CASSPDRVRINEQFF.

The chain links TRBV6-5 to TRBJ2-7; 7 nucleotides agree with TRBD1. The V and J ends lost 5 bases and 5 bases, in that order; junction bases with no gene match: 9. The CDR3 runs to 14 residues. Germline CDR1 is MNHEY and CDR2 is SVGAGI. CDR3 in DNA: TGTGCCAGCAGTCTCGGACAGGTTAGCGACGAGCAGTACTTC. Translation: CASSLGQVSDEQYF.

The J gene is TRBJ2-3, the V gene TRBV13; 9 bases fit TRBD1. Germline CDR1 and CDR2: PRHDT and FYEKMQ (reference sequence). The junction had 13 bases not matched to a gene; V was cut back by 5 bases and J by 1 base. The CDR3 is made up of 18 amino acids. CDR3 nucleotide sequence: TGTGCCAGCAGCCGCCGGGACAGGGACGATTATCGCACAGATACGCAGTATTTT. It specifies CASSRRDRDDYRTDTQYF.

As for this clonotype: The junction departs from germline at one end; a sequencing error may be responsible. This rearrangement joins TRBV15 to TRBJ2-3; D is possibly TRBD1 or TRBD2 (6 bases each). The length of the CDR3 is 17 residues. Germline V lookup: CDR1 LNHNV, CDR2 YYDKDF (reference sequence). The DNA for the CDR3 is TGTGTCACCAGCAGAGCCGAGCCCGGGGGCTGGGGAGATACGCAGTATTTT. Translated, it gives CVTSRAEPGGWGDTQYF.

The chain joins TRBV7-2 to TRBJ2-3; TRBD2 matches at 12 bases. After removal of 5 bases from V and 10 bases from J, the junction contained 10 bases not matched to a gene. Germline V gene sequence: CDR1 SGHTA, CDR2 FQGNSA. The CDR3 loop spans 15 amino acids. The CDR3 DNA follows: TGTGCCAGCAGCGAATCTAGCGGGGGGGCTCGTGCGCAGTATTTT. This translates into CASSESSGGARAQYF.

The gene calls are TRBV20-1 and TRBJ1-5; possibly TRBD1 for D (5 bases). The CDR3 runs to 15 residues. Germline CDR1 reads DFQATT; CDR2 reads SNEGSKA (reference sequence). The germline V and J ends were trimmed by 6 bases and 3 bases, with 18 bases remaining between them. The CDR3 nucleotides are TGCAGTGCCCCCCTGGCTCGGGGGGACAATCAGCCCCAGCATTTT. This gives the protein CSAPLARGDNQPQHF.

This clonotype occurred a few times. This rearrangement joins TRBV20-1 to TRBJ1-2; D is undetermined. The CDR3 loop spans 13 amino acids. CDR1 is DFQATT and CDR2 is SNEGSKA in the germline V gene (reference sequence). The V gene lost 3 bases and the J gene lost 4 bases, with 12 bases spanning the gap. CDR3 residues: CSASDRTLYGYTF. CDR3 sequence (DNA): TGCAGTGCTAGTGATCGGACCCTCTATGGCTACACCTTC.

This clonotype showed up many times. The chain is built from TRBV29-1 and TRBJ2-1, with D hard to call. CDR1 is SQVTM, CDR2 ANQGSEA, per germline. Trimming cost V 2 bases and J 7 bases, with 9 bases left between them. This CDR3 is built from 12 residues. The CDR3 sequence: CSVELEPNEQFF. The CDR3 region has the DNA TGCAGCGTTGAACTGGAGCCGAATGAGCAGTTCTTC.